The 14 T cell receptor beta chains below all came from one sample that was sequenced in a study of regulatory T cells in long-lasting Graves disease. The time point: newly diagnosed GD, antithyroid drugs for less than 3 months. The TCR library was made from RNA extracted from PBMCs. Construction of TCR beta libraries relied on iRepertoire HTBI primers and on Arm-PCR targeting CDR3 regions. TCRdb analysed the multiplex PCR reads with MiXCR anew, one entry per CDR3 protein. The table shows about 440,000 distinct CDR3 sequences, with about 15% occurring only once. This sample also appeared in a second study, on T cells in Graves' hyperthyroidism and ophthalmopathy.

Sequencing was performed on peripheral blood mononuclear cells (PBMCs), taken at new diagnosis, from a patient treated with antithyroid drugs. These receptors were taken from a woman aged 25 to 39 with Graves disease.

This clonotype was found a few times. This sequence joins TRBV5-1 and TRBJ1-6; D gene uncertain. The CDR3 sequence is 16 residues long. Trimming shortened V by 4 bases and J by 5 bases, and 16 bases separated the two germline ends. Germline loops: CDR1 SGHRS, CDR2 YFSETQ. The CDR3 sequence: CASSHLRTGNNSPLHF. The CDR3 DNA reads TGCGCCAGCAGCCATCTCCGGACGGGAAATAATTCACCCCTCCACTTT. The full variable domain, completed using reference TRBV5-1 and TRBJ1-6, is KAGVTQTPRYLIKTRGQQVTLSCSPISGHRSVSWYQQTPGQGLQFLFEYFSETQRNKGNFPGRFSGRQFSNSRSEMNVSTLELGDSALYLCASSHLRTGNNSPLHFGNGTRLTVT.

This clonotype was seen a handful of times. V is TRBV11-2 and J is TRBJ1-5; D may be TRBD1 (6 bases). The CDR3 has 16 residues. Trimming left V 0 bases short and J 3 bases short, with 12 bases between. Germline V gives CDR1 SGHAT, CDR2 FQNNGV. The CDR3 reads CASSLDAGAPNQPQHF. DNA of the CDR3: TGTGCCAGCAGCTTAGATGCAGGGGCGCCCAATCAGCCCCAGCATTTT.

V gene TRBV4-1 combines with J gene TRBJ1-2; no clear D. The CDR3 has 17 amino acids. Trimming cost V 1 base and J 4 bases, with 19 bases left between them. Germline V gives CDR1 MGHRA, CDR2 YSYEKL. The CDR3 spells CASSQVGIVAGGYGYTF. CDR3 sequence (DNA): TGCGCCAGCAGCCAAGTTGGGATCGTGGCAGGAGGCTATGGCTACACCTTC.

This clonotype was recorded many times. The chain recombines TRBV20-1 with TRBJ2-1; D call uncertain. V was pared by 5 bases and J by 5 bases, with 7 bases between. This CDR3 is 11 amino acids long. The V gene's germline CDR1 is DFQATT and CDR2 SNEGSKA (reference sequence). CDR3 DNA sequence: TGCAGTGCTTCTAGTAACAATGAGCAGTTCTTC. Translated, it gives CSASSNNEQFF.

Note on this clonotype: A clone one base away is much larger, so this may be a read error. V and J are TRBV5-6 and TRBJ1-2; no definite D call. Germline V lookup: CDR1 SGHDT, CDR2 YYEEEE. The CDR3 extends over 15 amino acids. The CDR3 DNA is TGTGCCAGCAGCTTGCGGCCTCCCGGCGACTATGGCTGCACCTTC. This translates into CASSLRPPGDYGCTF.

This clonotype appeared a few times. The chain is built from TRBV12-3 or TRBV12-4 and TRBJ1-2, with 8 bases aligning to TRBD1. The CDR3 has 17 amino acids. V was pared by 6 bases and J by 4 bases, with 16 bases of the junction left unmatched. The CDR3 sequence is CASSTRTGRFGLYGYTF. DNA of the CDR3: TGTGCCAGCAGCACCCGGACAGGGAGATTCGGCCTCTATGGCTACACCTTC.

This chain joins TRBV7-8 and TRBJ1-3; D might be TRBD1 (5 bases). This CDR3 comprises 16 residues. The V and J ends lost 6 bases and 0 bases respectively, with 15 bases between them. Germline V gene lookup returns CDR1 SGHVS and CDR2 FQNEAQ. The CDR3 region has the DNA TGTGCCAGCAGTCCCGGGGGGGGTAGCTCTGGAAACACCATATATTTT. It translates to CASSPGGGSSGNTIYF.

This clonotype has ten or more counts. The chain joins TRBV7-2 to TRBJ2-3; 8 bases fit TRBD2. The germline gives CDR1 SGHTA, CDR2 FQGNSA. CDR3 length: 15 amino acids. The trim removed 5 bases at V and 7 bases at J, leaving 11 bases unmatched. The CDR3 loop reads CASSDTGTRSYTQYF. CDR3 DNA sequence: TGTGCCAGCAGCGACACCGGGACTAGGTCCTATACGCAGTATTTT.

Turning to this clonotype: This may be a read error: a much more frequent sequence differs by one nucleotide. The CDR3 reads CASSPRRGSNTEAFF. Written as DNA, the CDR3 is TGTGCCAGCAGTCCCCGCAGGGGTAGTAACACTGAAGCTTTCTTT. The chain joins TRBV27 to TRBJ1-1; D might be TRBD1 (6 bases). Looked up from germline, CDR1 is MNHEY and CDR2 is SMNVEV (reference sequence). V lost 5 bases and J lost 2, with 15 bases in between. The CDR3 runs 15 residues.

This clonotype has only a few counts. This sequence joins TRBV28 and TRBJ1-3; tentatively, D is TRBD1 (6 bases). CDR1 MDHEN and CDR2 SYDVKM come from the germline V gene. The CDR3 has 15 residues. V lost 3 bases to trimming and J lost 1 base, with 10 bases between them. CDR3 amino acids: CASSLWRGSGNTIYF. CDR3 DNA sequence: TGTGCCAGCAGTTTGTGGAGGGGGTCTGGAAACACCATATATTTT.

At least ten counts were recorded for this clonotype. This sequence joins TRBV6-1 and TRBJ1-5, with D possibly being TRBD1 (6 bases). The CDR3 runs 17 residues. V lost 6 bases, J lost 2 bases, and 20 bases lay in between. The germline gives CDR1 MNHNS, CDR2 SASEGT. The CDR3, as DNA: TGTGCCAGCAGACCCGGGACACGTGCTTTTGGCAATCAGCCCCAGCATTTT. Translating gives CASRPGTRAFGNQPQHF.

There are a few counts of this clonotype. The CDR3 nucleotides read TGTGCCAGCAGTCCTTCCAGGGGGGACTATGGCTACACCTTC. Its translation: CASSPSRGDYGYTF. The V and J genes are TRBV2 and TRBJ1-2, with 7 bases lining up with TRBD1. In germline, CDR1 is SNHLY, CDR2 FYNNEI. The CDR3 extends over 14 amino acids. With V trimmed by 5 bases and J by 3 bases, 6 bases remained unmatched.

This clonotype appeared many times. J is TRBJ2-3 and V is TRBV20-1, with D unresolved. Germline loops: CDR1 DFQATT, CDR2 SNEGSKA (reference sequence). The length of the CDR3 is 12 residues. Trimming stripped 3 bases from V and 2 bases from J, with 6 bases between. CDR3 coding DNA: TGCAGTGCTAGGCCCAACACAGATACGCAGTATTTT. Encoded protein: CSARPNTDTQYF.

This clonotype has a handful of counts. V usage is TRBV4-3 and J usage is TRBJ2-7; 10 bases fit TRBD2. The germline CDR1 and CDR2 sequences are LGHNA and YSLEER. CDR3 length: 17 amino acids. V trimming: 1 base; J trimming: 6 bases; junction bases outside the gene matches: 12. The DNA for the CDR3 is TGCGCCAGCAGCCAAGTGGGAGATCTAGCGGGAGTAATCGAGCAGTACTTC. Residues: CASSQVGDLAGVIEQYF.